Sequencing of this TCR beta chain was carried out in a study of blood T cell repertoires in COVID-19 (dated by TCRdb to 2018 to 2020). Broadly, across the study: Collaborator samples came from the United States, Italy and Spain and covered acute and convalescent phases of COVID-19. Deeply sampled blood TCRbeta repertoires from subjects exposed to, actively infected with, or recovered from COVID-19 were included in the dataset. The samples were drawn from the first 160 participants of the ongoing ImmuneRACE study and from 1,254 subjects provided by 6 global collaborators. The sample metadata nearly always contained a de-identified subject ID, COVID-19 status, age in years and sex. HLA class I and class II types, where available, came from metadata supplied by the sample provider rather than from assay-based typing. The repertoires were released in a freely available public database meant as a resource for research on the immune response to SARS-CoV-2. The material from the prospective study consisted of cDNA or gDNA derived from T cells, B-cell-depleted T cells, or PBMCs. Broader findings and caveats from the paper: The quantity of clinical and demographic metadata differed by source and by participant and was supplied without curation.

Collaborating institutions collected whole blood in K2EDTA tubes following their own protocols. For TCRbeta analysis, collaborator samples were shipped as frozen whole blood, as isolated PBMCs, or as DNA extracted from either sample type. TCRbeta CDR3 regions were amplified from genomic DNA by means of the immunoSEQ Assay, a bias-controlled multiplex PCR. The authors' pipeline ran thus. The number of nucleated cells in each sample was estimated from the amplification of reference gene primers within the assay. Sequence reads were collapsed and filtered to measure the absolute abundance of every unique TCRbeta CDR3 rearrangement. For each sample, productive Simpson clonality was calculated as the square root of Simpson's diversity index over productive rearrangements. TCRdb took this table from immuneACCESS and kept in-frame rearrangements with V and J called. Such tables lack part of the clones; where checked against another copy, unresolved V genes explain under half of the gap, and the rest is unexplained. D and trimming were read from the DNA, whereas the V and J calls and clone size are those reported in that table. In all, the sample holds roughly 380,000 clones, and roughly 86% of those were seen once. The ten largest clonotypes hold under 1.2% of the sample.

V is pruned by 3 bases and J by 3 bases, leaving 4 bases of the junction without a gene match. The CDR3 measures 15 amino acids from cysteine to phenylalanine. Here the CDR3 DNA is all that survives: 45 bases in frame from base 1. According to the germline V gene, CDR1 reads MDHEN and CDR2 reads SYDVKM. Comments on this clone: The antigen this receptor binds is unknown. A much larger clone differs from this one at a single base, so this may be a read error.

The source material was peripheral blood. The source of this sequence is a human donor with acute or convalescent COVID-19. The donor label of this sample is uncertain. The sequence is built from TRBV28 and TRBJ2-7; TRBD1 lines up with 11 middle nucleotides. This receptor has the CDR3 CASSFSGTGGYEQYF. The DNA is TGTGCCAGCAGTTTCTCCGGGACAGGGGGCTACGAGCAGTACTTC.